This is a list of T cell receptor beta chains from one sample in a study of T cell changes during pregnancy in multiple sclerosis. Generated by immunoSEQ multiplex PCR, the TCRdb table keeps only in-frame clones and is missing some. The data show over 20,000 clones, over 65% seen once. The specimen comprised CD8+ T cells from peripheral blood mononuclear cells, sampled before pregnancy. The receptors come from a female donor with multiple sclerosis, enrolled in a pregnancy study. The CDR3 runs from the conserved cysteine through the conserved F or W. Fields, in order: J gene, clone size, D gene, V gene, CDR3 protein, CDR3 DNA. A D gene is named only where the DNA matches it firmly. For some rows the clone size is stated as once, few or many, or as a class when expanded; others skip it.

TRBJ2-3 - TRBD2 TRBV27 CASSLTSGTADTQYF TGTGCCAGCAGTTTGACTAGCGGGACAGCAGATACGCAGTATTTT
TRBJ2-5 - TRBD1 TRBV6-1 CASIRTGKETQYF TGTGCCAGCATTCGGACAGGAAAAGAGACCCAGTACTTC
TRBJ2-6 few - TRBV9 CASSLTGPSSGANVLTF TGTGCCAGCAGCTTAACAGGGCCCAGCTCTGGGGCCAACGTCCTGACTTTC
TRBJ2-7 - TRBD1 TRBV2 CASTERQGAKGYEQYF TGTGCCAGTACGGAGCGACAGGGGGCAAAGGGCTACGAGCAGTACTTC
TRBJ1-2 - - TRBV9 CASSVGRGNYGYTF TGTGCCAGCAGCGTAGGGCGGGGAAACTATGGCTACACCTTC
TRBJ2-6 - TRBD1 TRBV6-1 CASGDSSGANVLTF TGTGCCAGCGGGGACAGCTCTGGGGCCAACGTCCTGACTTTC
TRBJ2-1 - TRBD2 TRBV7-4 CASRPTSGKNNEQFF TGTGCCAGCAGACCGACTAGCGGGAAAAACAATGAGCAGTTCTTC
TRBJ1-2 - TRBD1 TRBV6-6 CASSGGQSTNYGYTF TGTGCCAGCAGTGGGGGACAGTCGACTAACTATGGCTACACCTTC
TRBJ2-1 - TRBD1 TRBV7-9 CASSLTGGIYNEQFF TGTGCCAGCAGCTTAACAGGGGGTATCTACAATGAGCAGTTCTTC
TRBJ2-7 - TRBD2 TRBV7-6 CASSLGGGRALSEQYF TGTGCCAGCAGCTTGGGTGGCGGGAGGGCCCTCAGTGAGCAGTACTTC
TRBJ2-1 - TRBD2 TRBV4-1 CASSQGTSGSGEQFF TGCGCCAGCAGCCAAGGGACTAGCGGGTCTGGTGAGCAGTTCTTC
TRBJ2-7 - - TRBV5-1 CASSLGLGATAYEQYF TGCGCCAGCAGCTTGGGTCTTGGGGCAACCGCCTACGAGCAGTACTTC
TRBJ2-7 few - TRBV4-1 CASSQVGQGTHEQYF TGCGCCAGCAGCCAAGTGGGCCAGGGTACCCACGAGCAGTACTTC
TRBJ2-3 - TRBD2 TRBV14 CASSQTGGTYTDTQYF TGTGCCAGCAGCCAAACCGGGGGGACTTACACAGATACGCAGTATTTT
TRBJ1-3 - - TRBV10-3 CAIFRGFGNTIYF TGTGCCATCTTTAGGGGTTTTGGAAACACCATATATTTT
TRBJ2-4 - - TRBV4-1 CASSLPEGGGIQYF TGCGCCAGCAGCCTTCCAGAGGGGGGGGGCATTCAGTACTTC
TRBJ2-5 - TRBD2 TRBV27 CASSDYFGEGPPDVQYF TGTGCCAGCAGTGACTATTTTGGGGAGGGCCCACCCGATGTCCAGTACTTC
TRBJ1-1 - - TRBV7-2 CASSLSQNTEAFF TGTGCCAGCAGCTTGAGTCAGAACACTGAAGCTTTCTTT
TRBJ2-7 - TRBD2 TRBV5-6 CASTRGLAGVHEQYF TGTGCCAGCACCCGGGGACTAGCGGGAGTCCACGAGCAGTACTTC
TRBJ2-2 - TRBD2 TRBV10-3 CAISLYSGSFAGELFF TGTGCCATCAGTTTGTATAGCGGGAGTTTCGCCGGGGAGCTGTTTTTT
TRBJ1-3 - TRBD1 TRBV11-3 CASSHRTGAGNTIYF TGTGCCAGCAGCCACCGGACAGGGGCTGGAAACACCATATATTTT
TRBJ1-4 - TRBD1 TRBV27 CASGRQGEDEKLFF TGTGCCAGCGGTCGACAGGGCGAGGATGAAAAACTGTTTTTT
TRBJ1-5 - - TRBV28 CASREGWSTQHF TGTGCCAGCAGGGAGGGGTGGAGCACCCAGCATTTT
TRBJ2-2 - TRBD1 TRBV10-3 CAIWNRDRGPGELFF TGTGCCATCTGGAACCGGGACAGGGGGCCCGGGGAGCTGTTTTTT
TRBJ2-7 - - TRBV5-5 CASRRVAGLGDEQYF TGTGCCAGCAGGCGAGTCGCAGGGCTGGGTGACGAGCAGTACTTC
TRBJ1-1 few - TRBV19 CASSKRSPNTEAFF TGTGCCAGTAGTAAGAGGTCCCCGAACACTGAAGCTTTCTTT
TRBJ2-2 - TRBD2 TRBV9 CASSPTSGRYTGELFF TGTGCCAGCAGCCCTACTAGCGGGAGGTACACCGGGGAGCTGTTTTTT
TRBJ2-1 few - TRBV6-5 CASSYGQGQFF TGTGCCAGCAGTTACGGGCAGGGCCAGTTCTTC
TRBJ2-7 few - TRBV27 CASSFGSGYEQYF TGTGCCAGCAGTTTTGGAAGCGGGTACGAGCAGTACTTC
TRBJ2-7 - TRBD2 TRBV25-1 CASSEYNGAGTEQYF TGTGCCAGCAGTGAATATAACGGAGCGGGGACCGAGCAGTACTTC
TRBJ2-2 large TRBD2 TRBV28 CASSKTSASGELFF TGTGCCAGCAGCAAGACTAGCGCGAGCGGGGAGCTGTTTTTT
TRBJ2-1 - - TRBV7-9 CASSLAREERHEQFF TGTGCCAGCAGCTTAGCGCGGGAAGAACGTCATGAGCAGTTCTTC
TRBJ2-5 - TRBD2 TRBV5-6 CASSGTLAGDWETQYF TGTGCCAGCAGCGGAACACTAGCGGGAGATTGGGAGACCCAGTACTTC
TRBJ1-1 few TRBD1 TRBV27 CASSLSAGGTEAFF TGTGCCAGCAGTTTATCGGCAGGGGGCACTGAAGCTTTCTTT
TRBJ1-5 few - TRBV6-1 CATSFLDSSNQPQHF TGTGCCACCTCCTTTCTAGACAGTAGCAATCAGCCCCAGCATTTT
TRBJ1-2 - TRBD1 TRBV7-9 CASSAGQGNYGYTF TGTGCCAGCAGCGCGGGACAGGGGAACTATGGCTACACCTTC
TRBJ2-2 - - TRBV4-1 CASSQVLAANTGELFF TGCGCCAGCAGCCAAGTATTAGCGGCCAACACCGGGGAGCTGTTTTTT
TRBJ2-1 - TRBD2 TRBV7-9 CASSLIAGGYNEQFF TGTGCCAGCAGCTTAATAGCGGGAGGATACAATGAGCAGTTCTTC
TRBJ1-2 - - TRBV9 CASSVGGGGGYGYTF TGTGCCAGCAGCGTAGGCGGGGGCGGTGGCTATGGCTACACCTTC
TRBJ2-1 - - TRBV2 CASSGNPWYGVYNEQFF TGTGCCAGCAGTGGAAACCCTTGGTACGGGGTTTACAATGAGCAGTTCTTC